Listed below are T cell receptor beta chains from one sample, sequenced in a study of blood T cell repertoires in COVID-19. Profiling relied on immunoSEQ multiplex PCR, and the TCRdb table lists in-frame clones only, not all of them. The repertoire consists of 300,000 to 350,000 clones, with about 90% occurring once and the leading ten covering approximately 2.2%. Material for sequencing was peripheral blood. These receptors were obtained from a young man with active or convalescent COVID-19. Both conserved end residues are part of each CDR3. Each record gives: D gene, clone size, J gene, V gene, CDR3 protein, CDR3 DNA. A D gene is named only where the DNA matches it firmly. Clone size appears in some rows only: once, few, many, or a class for an expanded clone.

d_gene: -; abundance: -; j_gene: TRBJ1-1; v_gene: TRBV28; CDR3aa: CASSFVTRGENTEAFF; CDR3nt: TGTGCCAGCAGTTTCGTAACCAGGGGAGAGAACACTGAAGCTTTCTTT
d_gene: -; abundance: once; j_gene: TRBJ1-3; v_gene: TRBV5-4; CDR3aa: CASSLGITGIQSGNTIYF; CDR3nt: TGTGCCAGCAGCTTGGGGATCACCGGGATCCAATCTGGAAACACCATATATTTT
d_gene: -; abundance: -; j_gene: TRBJ2-5; v_gene: TRBV7-2; CDR3aa: CASSSGETQYF; CDR3nt: TGTGCCAGCAGCAGTGGCGAGACCCAGTACTTC
d_gene: TRBD1; abundance: -; j_gene: TRBJ1-1; v_gene: TRBV5-1; CDR3aa: CASSLSQGMNTEAFF; CDR3nt: TGCGCCAGCAGCTTGTCACAGGGGATGAACACTGAAGCTTTCTTT
d_gene: TRBD1; abundance: -; j_gene: TRBJ1-1; v_gene: TRBV7-9; CDR3aa: CASSLTGDSEAFF; CDR3nt: TGTGCCAGCAGCTTGACAGGGGATTCGGAAGCTTTCTTT
d_gene: -; abundance: -; j_gene: TRBJ2-2; v_gene: TRBV6-2/TRBV6-3; CDR3aa: CASSTPYQTGGGELFF; CDR3nt: TGTGCCAGCAGTACCCCATACCAGACAGGAGGCGGGGAGCTGTTTTTT
d_gene: TRBD1; abundance: -; j_gene: TRBJ1-2; v_gene: TRBV7-9; CDR3aa: CASRGSRDRGVNGYTF; CDR3nt: TGTGCCAGCAGGGGATCTCGGGACAGGGGGGTTAATGGCTACACCTTC
d_gene: TRBD1; abundance: once; j_gene: TRBJ1-1; v_gene: TRBV27; CDR3aa: CASSWTGGGLTEAFF; CDR3nt: TGTGCCAGCAGTTGGACAGGGGGCGGGTTAACTGAAGCTTTCTTT
d_gene: -; abundance: -; j_gene: TRBJ2-1; v_gene: TRBV6-5; CDR3aa: CASSYQGFEQFF; CDR3nt: TGTGCCAGCAGTTACCAGGGGTTCGAGCAGTTCTTC
d_gene: TRBD1; abundance: -; j_gene: TRBJ2-7; v_gene: TRBV7-8; CDR3aa: CASSSQTGGLGEQYF; CDR3nt: TGTGCCAGCAGCTCCCAGACAGGGGGCTTGGGGGAGCAGTACTTC
d_gene: TRBD1; abundance: -; j_gene: TRBJ1-1; v_gene: TRBV6-2/TRBV6-3; CDR3aa: CASSYSPGGFRTEAFF; CDR3nt: TGTGCCAGCAGTTACTCGCCAGGGGGCTTTCGGACTGAAGCTTTCTTT
d_gene: -; abundance: -; j_gene: TRBJ2-1; v_gene: TRBV21-1; CDR3aa: CASSNGGTSGRYNEQFF; CDR3nt: TGTGCCAGCAGCAACGGGGGGACTAGCGGGAGGTACAATGAGCAGTTCTTC
d_gene: -; abundance: -; j_gene: TRBJ1-4; v_gene: TRBV16; CDR3aa: CASSQSSVNEKLFF; CDR3nt: TGTGCCAGCAGCCAATCGTCGGTGAATGAAAAACTGTTTTTT
d_gene: -; abundance: -; j_gene: TRBJ1-2; v_gene: TRBV6-6; CDR3aa: CASSYSGGEGYTF; CDR3nt: TGTGCCAGCAGTTACTCGGGGGGAGAAGGCTACACCTTC
d_gene: -; abundance: -; j_gene: TRBJ2-1; v_gene: TRBV27; CDR3aa: CASRASYNEQFF; CDR3nt: TGTGCCAGCAGGGCCTCATACAATGAGCAGTTCTTC
d_gene: TRBD1; abundance: -; j_gene: TRBJ1-1; v_gene: TRBV6-2/TRBV6-3; CDR3aa: CASSPSGGSSTEAFF; CDR3nt: TGTGCCAGCAGTCCCTCAGGGGGAAGCTCCACTGAAGCTTTCTTT
d_gene: TRBD2; abundance: -; j_gene: TRBJ2-7; v_gene: TRBV6-1; CDR3aa: CASSGRGGVPLYEQYF; CDR3nt: TGTGCCAGCAGTGGTCGTGGGGGGGTGCCCCTCTACGAGCAGTACTTC
d_gene: -; abundance: once; j_gene: TRBJ1-3; v_gene: TRBV28; CDR3aa: CGGGGTGNTIYF; CDR3nt: TGTGGCGGGGGTGGAACTGGAAACACCATATATTTT
d_gene: -; abundance: -; j_gene: TRBJ1-2; v_gene: TRBV28; CDR3aa: CASKDSNYGYTF; CDR3nt: TGTGCCAGCAAGGACAGCAACTATGGCTACACCTTC
d_gene: -; abundance: -; j_gene: TRBJ2-1; v_gene: TRBV4-1; CDR3aa: CASSQGNSYNEQFF; CDR3nt: TGCGCCAGCAGCCAAGGGAACAGTTACAATGAGCAGTTCTTC
d_gene: TRBD1; abundance: -; j_gene: TRBJ2-5; v_gene: TRBV7-8; CDR3aa: CASSLAVDRGVRGETQYF; CDR3nt: TGTGCCAGCAGCTTAGCCGTTGACAGGGGGGTAAGAGGAGAGACCCAGTACTTC
d_gene: TRBD1; abundance: -; j_gene: TRBJ2-7; v_gene: TRBV4-1; CDR3aa: CASSQPHRDRDHEQYF; CDR3nt: TGCGCCAGCAGCCAACCGCACCGGGACAGGGACCACGAGCAGTACTTC
d_gene: -; abundance: -; j_gene: TRBJ1-1; v_gene: TRBV6-5; CDR3aa: CASSPHQGRNTEAFF; CDR3nt: TGTGCCAGCAGTCCCCACCAGGGGCGGAACACTGAAGCTTTCTTT
d_gene: -; abundance: once; j_gene: TRBJ1-2; v_gene: TRBV28; CDR3aa: CASRGPGDYGYTF; CDR3nt: TGTGCCAGCAGGGGTCCGGGGGACTATGGCTACACCTTC
d_gene: -; abundance: -; j_gene: TRBJ1-3; v_gene: TRBV28; CDR3aa: CASSPPHRVSGNTIYF; CDR3nt: TGTGCCAGCAGTCCCCCCCACAGGGTCTCTGGAAACACCATATATTTT
d_gene: TRBD2; abundance: -; j_gene: TRBJ2-3; v_gene: TRBV4-1; CDR3aa: CASRPLAGEHTDTQYF; CDR3nt: TGCGCCAGCAGGCCCCTAGCGGGAGAACACACAGATACGCAGTATTTT
d_gene: -; abundance: -; j_gene: TRBJ2-1; v_gene: TRBV15; CDR3aa: CATSRVQASGNEQFF; CDR3nt: TGTGCCACCAGCAGAGTGCAGGCCTCTGGTAATGAGCAGTTCTTC
d_gene: -; abundance: -; j_gene: TRBJ1-2; v_gene: TRBV10-2; CDR3aa: CASSESRQHIYGYTF; CDR3nt: TGCGCCAGCAGTGAGTCGAGACAGCACATCTATGGCTACACCTTC
d_gene: -; abundance: -; j_gene: TRBJ2-1; v_gene: TRBV19; CDR3aa: CASSHQTGTPNDEQFF; CDR3nt: TGTGCCAGTAGCCACCAAACCGGGACACCTAACGATGAGCAGTTCTTC
d_gene: -; abundance: -; j_gene: TRBJ2-5; v_gene: TRBV9; CDR3aa: CASSVGPGETQYF; CDR3nt: TGTGCCAGCAGCGTAGGCCCGGGGGAGACCCAGTACTTC
d_gene: -; abundance: -; j_gene: TRBJ2-7; v_gene: TRBV7-8; CDR3aa: CASSSLWTRDKVSYEQYF; CDR3nt: TGTGCCAGCAGTTCATTATGGACCAGGGACAAGGTCTCCTACGAGCAGTACTTC
d_gene: -; abundance: -; j_gene: TRBJ1-2; v_gene: TRBV5-1; CDR3aa: CASSDPSLTLYGYTF; CDR3nt: TGCGCCAGCAGCGATCCCTCTTTGACTCTCTATGGCTACACCTTC
d_gene: TRBD2; abundance: -; j_gene: TRBJ2-3; v_gene: TRBV15; CDR3aa: CATRGARGRALSTDTQYF; CDR3nt: TGTGCCACCCGAGGGGCGCGCGGGAGGGCCTTAAGCACAGATACGCAGTATTTT
d_gene: -; abundance: -; j_gene: TRBJ2-7; v_gene: TRBV9; CDR3aa: CASSPGGAPYEQYF; CDR3nt: TGTGCCAGCAGCCCTGGGGGGGCTCCCTACGAGCAGTACTTC
d_gene: TRBD1; abundance: -; j_gene: TRBJ1-2; v_gene: TRBV7-9; CDR3aa: CASSLGDRGSSYGYTF; CDR3nt: TGTGCCAGCAGCTTAGGGGACAGGGGGTCTAGCTATGGCTACACCTTC
d_gene: TRBD2; abundance: -; j_gene: TRBJ2-1; v_gene: TRBV4-1; CDR3aa: CASSGLAGGAMMNEQFF; CDR3nt: TGCGCCAGCAGCGGCCTAGCGGGGGGCGCCATGATGAATGAGCAGTTCTTC
d_gene: TRBD1; abundance: once; j_gene: TRBJ1-2; v_gene: TRBV27; CDR3aa: CASRSLQGAGGYTF; CDR3nt: TGTGCCAGCAGGAGTCTACAGGGGGCTGGTGGCTACACCTTC
d_gene: TRBD1; abundance: -; j_gene: TRBJ1-2; v_gene: TRBV11-2; CDR3aa: CASSTRTGNGYTF; CDR3nt: TGTGCCAGCAGCACCCGGACAGGGAATGGCTACACCTTC
d_gene: TRBD1; abundance: -; j_gene: TRBJ1-2; v_gene: TRBV7-2; CDR3aa: CASSPRQGYSYGYTF; CDR3nt: TGTGCCAGCAGCCCTCGACAGGGGTATTCCTATGGCTACACCTTC
d_gene: -; abundance: -; j_gene: TRBJ1-2; v_gene: TRBV7-2; CDR3aa: CASSAYQTETNYGYTF; CDR3nt: TGTGCCAGCTCAGCTTATCAGACAGAAACTAACTATGGCTACACCTTC
d_gene: -; abundance: few; j_gene: TRBJ2-7; v_gene: TRBV7-9; CDR3aa: CASSLVTGMEQYF; CDR3nt: TGTGCCAGCAGCTTAGTAACGGGAATGGAGCAGTACTTC
d_gene: TRBD2; abundance: -; j_gene: TRBJ2-1; v_gene: TRBV15; CDR3aa: CATSRGLAGGNEQFF; CDR3nt: TGTGCCACCAGCAGAGGGCTAGCGGGCGGCAATGAGCAGTTCTTC
d_gene: TRBD2; abundance: -; j_gene: TRBJ2-1; v_gene: TRBV6-2/TRBV6-3; CDR3aa: CASSSGLAFYNEQFF; CDR3nt: TGTGCCAGCAGTTCGGGACTAGCTTTCTACAATGAGCAGTTCTTC
d_gene: TRBD1; abundance: -; j_gene: TRBJ1-4; v_gene: TRBV19; CDR3aa: CASVHTGGGEQLFF; CDR3nt: TGTGCCAGCGTACACACAGGGGGCGGCGAGCAACTGTTTTTT
d_gene: TRBD1; abundance: -; j_gene: TRBJ2-7; v_gene: TRBV24-1; CDR3aa: CATSDPGTAYEQYF; CDR3nt: TGTGCCACCAGTGATCCCGGGACAGCCTACGAGCAGTACTTC
d_gene: -; abundance: -; j_gene: TRBJ2-3; v_gene: TRBV20-1; CDR3aa: CSASKAWGPDTQYF; CDR3nt: TGCAGTGCTAGTAAGGCATGGGGCCCAGATACGCAGTATTTT
d_gene: TRBD1; abundance: few; j_gene: TRBJ1-4; v_gene: TRBV2; CDR3aa: CASSEGRGTNEKLFF; CDR3nt: TGTGCCAGCAGTGAAGGCAGGGGGACTAATGAAAAACTGTTTTTT
d_gene: -; abundance: -; j_gene: TRBJ2-3; v_gene: TRBV14; CDR3aa: CASSQVRGGDTQYF; CDR3nt: TGTGCCAGCAGCCAAGTAAGGGGCGGAGATACGCAGTATTTT
d_gene: -; abundance: -; j_gene: TRBJ1-5; v_gene: TRBV13; CDR3aa: CASSFRGGNQPQHF; CDR3nt: TGTGCCAGCAGCTTCAGGGGAGGCAATCAGCCCCAGCATTTT
d_gene: -; abundance: -; j_gene: TRBJ1-3; v_gene: TRBV2; CDR3aa: CASMGVGSGNTIYF; CDR3nt: TGTGCCAGCATGGGAGTGGGCTCTGGAAACACCATATATTTT
d_gene: TRBD1; abundance: few; j_gene: TRBJ1-4; v_gene: TRBV5-1; CDR3aa: CASNKYGQGSNEKLFF; CDR3nt: TGCGCCAGCAACAAATATGGACAGGGTTCTAATGAAAAACTGTTTTTT
d_gene: -; abundance: few; j_gene: TRBJ2-1; v_gene: TRBV24-1; CDR3aa: CATGGTEYNEQFF; CDR3nt: TGTGCCACCGGCGGGACCGAGTACAATGAGCAGTTCTTC
d_gene: TRBD2; abundance: -; j_gene: TRBJ2-2; v_gene: TRBV10-3; CDR3aa: CAISGKAGAQNTGELFF; CDR3nt: TGTGCCATCAGTGGGAAAGCGGGGGCCCAGAACACCGGGGAGCTGTTTTTT
d_gene: -; abundance: once; j_gene: TRBJ1-1; v_gene: TRBV6-5; CDR3aa: CASSYGGQTGPGRAFF; CDR3nt: TGTGCCAGCAGTTACGGGGGGCAAACAGGACCCGGGAGGGCTTTCTTT
d_gene: TRBD1; abundance: -; j_gene: TRBJ1-2; v_gene: TRBV5-1; CDR3aa: CASSLQGPSHGYTF; CDR3nt: TGCGCCAGCAGCTTACAGGGGCCCTCCCATGGCTACACCTTC
d_gene: -; abundance: -; j_gene: TRBJ2-2; v_gene: TRBV5-1; CDR3aa: CASSLGSLANTGELFF; CDR3nt: TGCGCCAGCAGCTTGGGCAGTTTGGCGAACACCGGGGAGCTGTTTTTT
d_gene: -; abundance: -; j_gene: TRBJ1-1; v_gene: TRBV5-5; CDR3aa: CASSFGSMNTEAFF; CDR3nt: TGTGCCAGCAGCTTCGGGAGCATGAACACTGAAGCTTTCTTT
d_gene: TRBD2; abundance: -; j_gene: TRBJ2-7; v_gene: TRBV7-6; CDR3aa: CASSSARTSGPSYEQYF; CDR3nt: TGTGCCAGCAGCTCCGCCCGGACTAGCGGGCCCTCCTACGAGCAGTACTTC